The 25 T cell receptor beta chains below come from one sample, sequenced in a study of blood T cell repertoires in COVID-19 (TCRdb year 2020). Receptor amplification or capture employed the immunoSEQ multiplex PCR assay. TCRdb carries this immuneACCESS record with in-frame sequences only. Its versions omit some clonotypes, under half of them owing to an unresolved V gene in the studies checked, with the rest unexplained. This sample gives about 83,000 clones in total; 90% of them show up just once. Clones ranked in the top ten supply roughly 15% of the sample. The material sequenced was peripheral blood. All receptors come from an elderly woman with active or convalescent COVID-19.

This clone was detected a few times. The CDR3: CASSLSIRDTQYF. The CDR3 DNA reads as TGTGCCAGCAGTTTATCAATTCGGGATACGCAGTATTTT. V and J are TRBV27 and TRBJ2-3; no firm D call. The length of the CDR3 is 13 residues. V shed 0 bases and J shed 6 bases, with 7 bases lying between them. Germline assignment: CDR1 MNHEY and CDR2 SMNVEV (reference sequence).

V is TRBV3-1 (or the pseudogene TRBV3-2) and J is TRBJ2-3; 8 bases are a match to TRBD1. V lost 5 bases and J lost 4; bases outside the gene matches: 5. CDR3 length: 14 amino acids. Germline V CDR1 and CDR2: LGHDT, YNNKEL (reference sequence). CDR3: CASSKTGAADTQYF. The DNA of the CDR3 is TGTGCCAGCAGCAAGACAGGGGCGGCAGATACGCAGTATTTT.

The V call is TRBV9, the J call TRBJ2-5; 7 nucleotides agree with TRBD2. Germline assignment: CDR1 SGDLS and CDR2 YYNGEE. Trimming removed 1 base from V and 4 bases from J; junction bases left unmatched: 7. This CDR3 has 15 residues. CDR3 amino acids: CASSVYQRGGETQYF. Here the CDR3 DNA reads TGTGCCAGCAGCGTATATCAGCGGGGCGGAGAGACCCAGTACTTC. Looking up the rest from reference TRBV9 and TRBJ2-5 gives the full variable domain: DSGVTQTPKHLITATGQRVTLRCSPRSGDLSVYWYQQSLDQGLQFLIQYYNGEERAKGNILERFSAQQFPDLHSELNLSSLELGDSALYFCASSVYQRGGETQYFGPGTRLLVL.

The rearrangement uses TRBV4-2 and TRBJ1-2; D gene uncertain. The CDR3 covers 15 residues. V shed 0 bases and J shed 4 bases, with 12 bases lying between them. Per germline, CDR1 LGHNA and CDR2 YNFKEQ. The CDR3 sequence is CASSQEVASSYGYTF. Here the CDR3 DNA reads TGTGCCAGCAGCCAAGAGGTTGCCAGTTCCTATGGCTACACCTTC.

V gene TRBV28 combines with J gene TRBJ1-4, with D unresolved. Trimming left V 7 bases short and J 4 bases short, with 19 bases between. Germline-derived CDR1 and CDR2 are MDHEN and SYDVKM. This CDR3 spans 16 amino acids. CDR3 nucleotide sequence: TGTGCCAGCACTCTATGGGGAGGGAGGGATAATGAAAAACTGTTTTTT. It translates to CASTLWGGRDNEKLFF.

The chain's CDR3 is CASSADSNQPQHF. The CDR3 DNA reads TGTGCCAGCAGCGCAGATAGCAATCAGCCCCAGCATTTT. The genes are TRBV6-5 and TRBJ1-5; no definite D call. This CDR3 contains 13 residues. Trimming cost V 6 bases and J 0 bases, with 6 bases left between them. Germline V CDR1 and CDR2: MNHEY, SVGAGI.

The CDR3 nucleotides read TGCAGCGTTGAAGACGGGGGGCACTATGGCTACACCTTC. The encoded protein is CSVEDGGHYGYTF. The V call is TRBV29-1, the J call TRBJ1-2; a weak D match, TRBD1 (6 bases). The CDR3 extends over 13 amino acids. Trimming shortened V by 0 bases and J by 3 bases, and 8 bases separated the two germline ends. Germline CDR1 reads SQVTM; CDR2 reads ANQGSEA.

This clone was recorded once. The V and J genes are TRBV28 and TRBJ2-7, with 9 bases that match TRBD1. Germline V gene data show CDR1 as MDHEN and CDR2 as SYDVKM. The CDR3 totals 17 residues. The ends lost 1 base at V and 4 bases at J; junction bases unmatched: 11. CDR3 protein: CASSLYLRGQGGYEQYF. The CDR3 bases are TGTGCCAGCAGTTTATACCTCAGGGGACAGGGAGGTTACGAGCAGTACTTC.

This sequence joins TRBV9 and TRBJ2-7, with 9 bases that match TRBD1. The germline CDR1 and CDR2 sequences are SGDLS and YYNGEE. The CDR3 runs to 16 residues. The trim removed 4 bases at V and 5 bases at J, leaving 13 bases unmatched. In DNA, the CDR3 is TGTGCCAGCAGCAAGACTCCGGGACAGGGTGGTGACGAGCAGTACTTC. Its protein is CASSKTPGQGGDEQYF.

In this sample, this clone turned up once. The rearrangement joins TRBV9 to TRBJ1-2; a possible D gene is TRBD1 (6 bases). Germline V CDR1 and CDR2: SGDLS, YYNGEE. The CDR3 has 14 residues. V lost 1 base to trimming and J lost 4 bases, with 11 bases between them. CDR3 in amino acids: CASSVTGTSYGYTF. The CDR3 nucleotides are TGTGCCAGCAGCGTAACCGGGACAAGCTATGGCTACACCTTC.

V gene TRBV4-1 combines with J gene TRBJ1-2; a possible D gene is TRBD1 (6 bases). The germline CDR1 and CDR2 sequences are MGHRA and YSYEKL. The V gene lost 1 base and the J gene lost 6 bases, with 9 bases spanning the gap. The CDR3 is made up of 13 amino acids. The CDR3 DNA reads TGCGCCAGCAGCCAAGCGGGGGGCGATGGCTACACCTTC. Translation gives CASSQAGGDGYTF.

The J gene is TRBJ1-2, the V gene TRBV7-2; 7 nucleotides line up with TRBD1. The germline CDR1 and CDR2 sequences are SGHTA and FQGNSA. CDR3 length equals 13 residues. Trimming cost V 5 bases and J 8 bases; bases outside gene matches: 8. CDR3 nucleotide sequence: TGTGCCAGCAGCAGACCCGGGACAGCAGGCTACACCTTC. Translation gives CASSRPGTAGYTF.

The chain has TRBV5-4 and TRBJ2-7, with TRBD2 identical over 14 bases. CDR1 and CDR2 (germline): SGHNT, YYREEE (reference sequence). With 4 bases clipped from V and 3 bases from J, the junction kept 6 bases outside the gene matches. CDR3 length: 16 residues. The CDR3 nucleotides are TGTGCCAGCAGCCCGAGACTAGCGGGGGGGGTCTACGAGCAGTACTTC. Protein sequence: CASSPRLAGGVYEQYF.

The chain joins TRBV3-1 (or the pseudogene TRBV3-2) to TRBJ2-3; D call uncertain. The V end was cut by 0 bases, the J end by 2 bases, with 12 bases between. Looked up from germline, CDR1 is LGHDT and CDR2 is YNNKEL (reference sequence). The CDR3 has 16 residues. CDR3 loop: CASSQDYPTPTDTQYF. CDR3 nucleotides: TGTGCCAGCAGCCAAGATTATCCAACTCCCACAGATACGCAGTATTTT.

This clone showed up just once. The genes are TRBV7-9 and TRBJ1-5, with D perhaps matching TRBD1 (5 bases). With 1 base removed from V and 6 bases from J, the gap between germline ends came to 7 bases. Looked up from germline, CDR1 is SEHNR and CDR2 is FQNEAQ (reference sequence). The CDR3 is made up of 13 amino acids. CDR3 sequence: CASSLGGGQPQHF. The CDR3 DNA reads TGTGCCAGCAGCTTAGGGGGCGGTCAGCCCCAGCATTTT.

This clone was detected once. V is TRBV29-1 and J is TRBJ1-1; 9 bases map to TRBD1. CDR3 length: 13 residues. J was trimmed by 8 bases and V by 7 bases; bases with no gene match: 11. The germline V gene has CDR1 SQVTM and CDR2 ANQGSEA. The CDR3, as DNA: TGCAGCGCCCACCCGACCGGGACAGGGGAAGCTTTCTTT. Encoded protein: CSAHPTGTGEAFF.

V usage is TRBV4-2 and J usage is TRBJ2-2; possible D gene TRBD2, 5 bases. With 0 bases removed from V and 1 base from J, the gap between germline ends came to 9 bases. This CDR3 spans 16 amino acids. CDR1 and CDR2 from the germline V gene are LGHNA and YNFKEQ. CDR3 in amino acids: CASSQDKRRNTGELFF. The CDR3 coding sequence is TGTGCCAGCAGCCAAGACAAGCGGCGGAACACCGGGGAGCTGTTTTTT.

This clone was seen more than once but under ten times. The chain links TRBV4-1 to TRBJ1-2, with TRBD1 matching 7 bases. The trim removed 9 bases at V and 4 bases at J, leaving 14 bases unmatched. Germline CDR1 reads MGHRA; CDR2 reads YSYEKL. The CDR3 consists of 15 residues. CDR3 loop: CASSPWEDRFYGYTF. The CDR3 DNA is TGCGCCAGTTCGCCTTGGGAGGACAGGTTCTATGGCTACACCTTC.

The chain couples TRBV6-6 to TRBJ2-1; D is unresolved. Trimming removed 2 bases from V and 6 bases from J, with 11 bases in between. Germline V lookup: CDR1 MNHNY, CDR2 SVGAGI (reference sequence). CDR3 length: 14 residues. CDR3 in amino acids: CASSYGRSGNEQFF. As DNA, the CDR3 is TGTGCCAGCAGTTACGGCAGGTCAGGCAATGAGCAGTTCTTC.

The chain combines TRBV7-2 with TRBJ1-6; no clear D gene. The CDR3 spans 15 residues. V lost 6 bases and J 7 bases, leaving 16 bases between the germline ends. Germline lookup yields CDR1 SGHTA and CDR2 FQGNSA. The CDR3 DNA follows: TGTGCCAGCAGATACGACGGGTTAAACAATTCACCCCTCCACTTT. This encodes CASRYDGLNNSPLHF.

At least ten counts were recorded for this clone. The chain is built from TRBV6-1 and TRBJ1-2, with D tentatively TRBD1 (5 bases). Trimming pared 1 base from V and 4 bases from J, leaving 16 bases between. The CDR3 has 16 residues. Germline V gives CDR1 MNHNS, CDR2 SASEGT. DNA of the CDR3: TGTGCCAGCAGTGAAGTCTACCAGGGAAGGGGCTATGGCTACACCTTC. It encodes CASSEVYQGRGYGYTF.

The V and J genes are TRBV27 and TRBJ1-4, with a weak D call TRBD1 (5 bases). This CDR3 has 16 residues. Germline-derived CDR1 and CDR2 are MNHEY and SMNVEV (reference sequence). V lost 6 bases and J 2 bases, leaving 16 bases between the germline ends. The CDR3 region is CASSHLSGFTNEKLFF. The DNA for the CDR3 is TGTGCCAGCAGCCACCTTTCAGGGTTTACTAATGAAAAACTGTTTTTT.

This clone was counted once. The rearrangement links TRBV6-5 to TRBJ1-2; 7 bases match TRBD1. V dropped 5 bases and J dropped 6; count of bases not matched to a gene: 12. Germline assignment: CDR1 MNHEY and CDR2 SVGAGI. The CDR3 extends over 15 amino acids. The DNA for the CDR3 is TGTGCCAGCAGTAAGGGACAGATACTTTTACATGGCTACACCTTC. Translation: CASSKGQILLHGYTF.

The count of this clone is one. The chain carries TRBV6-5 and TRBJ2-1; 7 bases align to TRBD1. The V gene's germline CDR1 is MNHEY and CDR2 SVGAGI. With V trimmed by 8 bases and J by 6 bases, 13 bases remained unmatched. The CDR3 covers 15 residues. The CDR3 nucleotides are TGTGCCAGCCGATCTCCGAGACAGGGACGCAATGAGCAGTTCTTC. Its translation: CASRSPRQGRNEQFF.

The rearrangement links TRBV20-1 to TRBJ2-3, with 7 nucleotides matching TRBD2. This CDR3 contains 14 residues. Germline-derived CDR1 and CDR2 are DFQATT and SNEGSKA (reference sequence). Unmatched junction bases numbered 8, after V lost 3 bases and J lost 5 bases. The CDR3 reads CSASISGPEDTQYF. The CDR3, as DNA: TGCAGTGCTAGTATTAGCGGGCCCGAAGATACGCAGTATTTT.